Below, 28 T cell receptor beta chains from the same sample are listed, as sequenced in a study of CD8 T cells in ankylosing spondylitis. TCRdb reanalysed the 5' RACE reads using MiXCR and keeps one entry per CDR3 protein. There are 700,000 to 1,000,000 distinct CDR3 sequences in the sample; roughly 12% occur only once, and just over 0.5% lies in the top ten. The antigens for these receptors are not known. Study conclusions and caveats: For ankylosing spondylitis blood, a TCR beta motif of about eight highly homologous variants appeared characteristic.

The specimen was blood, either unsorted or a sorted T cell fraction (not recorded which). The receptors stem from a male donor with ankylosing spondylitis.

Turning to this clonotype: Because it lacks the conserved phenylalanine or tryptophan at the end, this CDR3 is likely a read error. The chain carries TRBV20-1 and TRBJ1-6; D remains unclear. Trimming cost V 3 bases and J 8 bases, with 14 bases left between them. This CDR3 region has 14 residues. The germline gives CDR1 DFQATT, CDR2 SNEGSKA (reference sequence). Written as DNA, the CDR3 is TGCAGTGCTAGCCCCCAGGCGAGGGATTCACCCCTCCACCTT. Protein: CSASPQARDSPLHL.

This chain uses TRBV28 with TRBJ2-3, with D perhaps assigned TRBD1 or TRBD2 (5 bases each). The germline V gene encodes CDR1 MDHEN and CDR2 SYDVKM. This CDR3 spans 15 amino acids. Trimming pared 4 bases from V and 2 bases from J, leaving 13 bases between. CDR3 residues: CASSSLDGTTDTQYF. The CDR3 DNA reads TGTGCCAGCAGTTCCCTGGACGGGACCACAGATACGCAGTATTTT.

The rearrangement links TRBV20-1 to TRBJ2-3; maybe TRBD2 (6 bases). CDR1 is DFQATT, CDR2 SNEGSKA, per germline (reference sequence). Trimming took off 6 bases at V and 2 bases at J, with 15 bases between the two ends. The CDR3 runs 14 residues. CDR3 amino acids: CSALSGGNTDTQYF. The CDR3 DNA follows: TGCAGTGCCCTTAGCGGAGGGAACACAGATACGCAGTATTTT.

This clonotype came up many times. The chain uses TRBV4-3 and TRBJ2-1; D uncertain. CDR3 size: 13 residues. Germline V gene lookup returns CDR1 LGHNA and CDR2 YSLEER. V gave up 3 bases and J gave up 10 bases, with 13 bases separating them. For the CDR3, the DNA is TGCGCCAGCAGCCATGCCAAGGTTGACGAGCAGTTCTTC. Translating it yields CASSHAKVDEQFF.

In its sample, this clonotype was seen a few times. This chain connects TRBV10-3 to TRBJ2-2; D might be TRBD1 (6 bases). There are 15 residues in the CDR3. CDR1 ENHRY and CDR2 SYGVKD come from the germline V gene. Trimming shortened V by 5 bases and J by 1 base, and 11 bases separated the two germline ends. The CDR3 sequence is CAISRRTENTGELFF. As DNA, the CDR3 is TGTGCCATCAGTCGAAGGACAGAGAACACCGGGGAGCTGTTTTTT.

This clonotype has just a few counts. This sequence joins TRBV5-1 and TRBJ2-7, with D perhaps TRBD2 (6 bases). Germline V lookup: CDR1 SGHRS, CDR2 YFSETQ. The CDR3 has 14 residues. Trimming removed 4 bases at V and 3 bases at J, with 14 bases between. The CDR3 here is CASSPSGEFYEQYF. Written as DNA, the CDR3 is TGCGCCAGCAGCCCCTCGGGAGAGTTCTACGAGCAGTACTTC.

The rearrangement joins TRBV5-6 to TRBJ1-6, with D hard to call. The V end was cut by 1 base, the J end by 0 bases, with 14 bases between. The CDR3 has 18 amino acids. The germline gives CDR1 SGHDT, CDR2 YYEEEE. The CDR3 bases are TGTGCCAGCAGCTTGAAAGTTGGTTCGGGCTCCTATAATTCACCCCTCCACTTT. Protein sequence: CASSLKVGSGSYNSPLHF. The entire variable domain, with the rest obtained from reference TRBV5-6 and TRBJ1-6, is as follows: DAGVTQSPTHLIKTRGQQVTLRCSPKSGHDTVSWYQQALGQGPQFIFQYYEEEERQRGNFPDRFSGHQFPNYSSELNVNALLLGDSALYLCASSLKVGSGSYNSPLHFGNGTRLTVT.

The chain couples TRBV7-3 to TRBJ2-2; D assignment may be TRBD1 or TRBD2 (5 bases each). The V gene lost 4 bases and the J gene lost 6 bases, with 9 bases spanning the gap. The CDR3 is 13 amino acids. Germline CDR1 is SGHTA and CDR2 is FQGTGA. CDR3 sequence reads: CASSWQGPGELFF. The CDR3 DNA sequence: TGTGCCAGCAGCTGGCAGGGACCCGGGGAGCTGTTTTTT.

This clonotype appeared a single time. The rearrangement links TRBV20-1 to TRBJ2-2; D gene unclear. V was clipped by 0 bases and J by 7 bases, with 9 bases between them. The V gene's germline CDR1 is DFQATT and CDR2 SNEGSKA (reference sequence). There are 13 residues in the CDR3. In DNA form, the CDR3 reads TGCAGTGCTAGAGATCCCCCTCGCGGGGAGCTGTTTTTT. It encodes CSARDPPRGELFF.

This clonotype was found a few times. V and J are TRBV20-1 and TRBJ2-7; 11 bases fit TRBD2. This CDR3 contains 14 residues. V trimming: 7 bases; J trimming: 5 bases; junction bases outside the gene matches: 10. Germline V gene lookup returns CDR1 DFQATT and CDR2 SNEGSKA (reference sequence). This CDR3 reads CSGLTGLAAHEQYF. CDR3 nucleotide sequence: TGCAGTGGCTTAACGGGACTAGCGGCCCACGAGCAGTACTTC.

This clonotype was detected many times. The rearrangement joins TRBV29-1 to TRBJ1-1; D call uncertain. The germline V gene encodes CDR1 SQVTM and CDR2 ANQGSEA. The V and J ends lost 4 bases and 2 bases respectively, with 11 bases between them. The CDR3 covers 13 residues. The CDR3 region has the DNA TGCAGCGTTGCTCTCTCGGGAAACACTGAAGCTTTCTTT. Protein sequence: CSVALSGNTEAFF.

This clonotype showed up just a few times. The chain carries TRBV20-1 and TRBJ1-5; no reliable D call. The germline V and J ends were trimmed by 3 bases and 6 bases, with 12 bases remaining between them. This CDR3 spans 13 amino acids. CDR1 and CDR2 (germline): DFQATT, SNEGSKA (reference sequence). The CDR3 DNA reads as TGCAGTGCTAGCAGGCCTGGTATTCAGCCCCAGCATTTT. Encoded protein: CSASRPGIQPQHF.

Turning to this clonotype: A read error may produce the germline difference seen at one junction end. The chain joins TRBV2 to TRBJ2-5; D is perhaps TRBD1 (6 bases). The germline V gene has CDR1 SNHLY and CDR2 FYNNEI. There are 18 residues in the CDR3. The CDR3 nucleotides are TGTGCCCGCAGTTTATGGCGTCAGGGGAAGCGGCTGCGAGAGACCCAGTACTTC. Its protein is CARSLWRQGKRLRETQYF.

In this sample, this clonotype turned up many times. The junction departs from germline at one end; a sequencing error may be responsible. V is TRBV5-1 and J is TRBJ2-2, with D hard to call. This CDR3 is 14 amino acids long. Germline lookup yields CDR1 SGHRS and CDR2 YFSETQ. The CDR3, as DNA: TGTGCCAGCAGCTTCCCAGGGAACACCGGGGAGCTGTTTTTT. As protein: CASSFPGNTGELFF.

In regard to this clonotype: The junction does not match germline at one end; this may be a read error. The CDR3 loop is CASSLRQGISF. In nucleotides, the CDR3 is TGTGCCAGCAGTTTACGACAGGGGATATCCTTC. The chain uses TRBV28 and TRBJ2-5, with TRBD1 matching over 8 bases. This CDR3 contains 11 residues. In germline, CDR1 is MDHEN, CDR2 SYDVKM.

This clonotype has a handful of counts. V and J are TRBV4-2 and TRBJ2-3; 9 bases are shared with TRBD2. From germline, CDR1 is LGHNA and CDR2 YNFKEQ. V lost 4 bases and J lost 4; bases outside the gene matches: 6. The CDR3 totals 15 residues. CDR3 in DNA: TGTGCCAGCAGCCGAAGCGGGGGGAAGTCAGATACGCAGTATTTT. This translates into CASSRSGGKSDTQYF.

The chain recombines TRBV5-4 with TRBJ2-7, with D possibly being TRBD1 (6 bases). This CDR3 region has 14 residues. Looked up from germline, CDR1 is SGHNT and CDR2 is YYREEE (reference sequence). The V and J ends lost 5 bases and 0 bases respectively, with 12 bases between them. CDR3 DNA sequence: TGTGCCAGCAGACCTACACAGGGCTCCTACGAGCAGTACTTC. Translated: CASRPTQGSYEQYF.

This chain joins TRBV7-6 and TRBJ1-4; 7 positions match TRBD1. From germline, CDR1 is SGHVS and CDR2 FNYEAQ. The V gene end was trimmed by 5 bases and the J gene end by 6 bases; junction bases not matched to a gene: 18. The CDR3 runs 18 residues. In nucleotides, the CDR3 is TGTGCCAGCAGCCACCCTCGGGACAGCATGGCGATGGATGAAAAACTGTTTTTT. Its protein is CASSHPRDSMAMDEKLFF.

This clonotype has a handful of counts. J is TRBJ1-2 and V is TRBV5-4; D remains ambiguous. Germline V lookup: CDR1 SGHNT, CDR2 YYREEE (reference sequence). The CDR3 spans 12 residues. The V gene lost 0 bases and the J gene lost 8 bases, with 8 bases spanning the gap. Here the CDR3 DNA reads TGTGCCAGCAGCTTGGATTACTGGGGCTACACCTTC. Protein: CASSLDYWGYTF.

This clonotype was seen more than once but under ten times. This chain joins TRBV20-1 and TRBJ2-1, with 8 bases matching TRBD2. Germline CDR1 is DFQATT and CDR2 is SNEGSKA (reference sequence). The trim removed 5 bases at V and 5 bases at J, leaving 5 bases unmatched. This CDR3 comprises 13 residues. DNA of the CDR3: TGCAGTGCTTTACTAGCGGCTGACAATGAGCAGTTCTTC. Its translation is CSALLAADNEQFF.

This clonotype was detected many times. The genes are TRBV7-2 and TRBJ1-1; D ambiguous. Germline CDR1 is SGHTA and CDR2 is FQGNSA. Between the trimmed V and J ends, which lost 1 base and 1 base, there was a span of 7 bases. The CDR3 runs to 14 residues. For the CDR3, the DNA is TGTGCCAGCAGCTTAGAGTGGGGGAACACTGAAGCTTTCTTT. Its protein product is CASSLEWGNTEAFF.

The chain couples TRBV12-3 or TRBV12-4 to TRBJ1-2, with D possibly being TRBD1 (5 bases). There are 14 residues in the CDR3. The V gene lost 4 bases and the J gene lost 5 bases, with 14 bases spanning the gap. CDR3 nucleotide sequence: TGTGCCAGCAGTTCTCTGTCAGGGCAGTATGGCTACACCTTC. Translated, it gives CASSSLSGQYGYTF.

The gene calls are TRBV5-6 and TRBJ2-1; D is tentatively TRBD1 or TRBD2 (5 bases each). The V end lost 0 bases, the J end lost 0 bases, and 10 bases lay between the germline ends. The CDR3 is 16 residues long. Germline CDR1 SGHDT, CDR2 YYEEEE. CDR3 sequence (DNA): TGTGCCAGCAGCTTGGTTGGGACCTTCTCCTACAATGAGCAGTTCTTC. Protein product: CASSLVGTFSYNEQFF.

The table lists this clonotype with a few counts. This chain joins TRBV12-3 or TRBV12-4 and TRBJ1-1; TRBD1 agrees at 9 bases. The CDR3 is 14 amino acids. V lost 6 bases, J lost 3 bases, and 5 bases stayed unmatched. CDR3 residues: CASRRDRGDTEAFF. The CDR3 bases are TGTGCCAGCAGGCGCGACAGGGGGGACACTGAAGCTTTCTTT.

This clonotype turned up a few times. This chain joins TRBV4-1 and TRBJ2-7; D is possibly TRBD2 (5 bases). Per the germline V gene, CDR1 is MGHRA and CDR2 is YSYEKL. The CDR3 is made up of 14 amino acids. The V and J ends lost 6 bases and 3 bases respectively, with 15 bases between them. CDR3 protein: CASSGLDGNYEQYF. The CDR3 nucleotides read TGCGCCAGCAGTGGACTCGACGGAAACTACGAGCAGTACTTC.

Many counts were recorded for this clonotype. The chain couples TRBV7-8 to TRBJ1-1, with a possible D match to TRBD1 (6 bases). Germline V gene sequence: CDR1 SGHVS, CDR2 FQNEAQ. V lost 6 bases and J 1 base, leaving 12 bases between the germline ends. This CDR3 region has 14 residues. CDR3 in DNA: TGTGCCAGCAGACCCAGGGGAAGGAACACTGAAGCTTTCTTT. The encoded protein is CASRPRGRNTEAFF.

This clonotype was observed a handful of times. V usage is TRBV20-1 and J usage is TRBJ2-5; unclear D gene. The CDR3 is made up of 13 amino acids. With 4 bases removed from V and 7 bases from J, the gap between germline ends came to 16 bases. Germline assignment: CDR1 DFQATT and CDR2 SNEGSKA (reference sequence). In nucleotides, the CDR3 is TGCAGTGCTATGGCCGGGCCCCGAGGGACCCAGTACTTC. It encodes CSAMAGPRGTQYF.

CDR3 in amino acids: CASSVLIGYTF. CDR3 nucleotides: TGTGCCAGCAGTGTGTTAATTGGCTACACCTTC. This chain joins TRBV2 and TRBJ1-2; D uncertain. Germline CDR1 and CDR2: SNHLY and FYNNEI. V was clipped by 4 bases and J by 7 bases, with 7 bases between them. This CDR3 comprises 11 residues.